The clone carrying this T cell receptor beta chain was observed a few times. Its target is unknown. The sample comes from a study of T-cell memory formation after mild COVID-19. Study as a whole: Among the donors, TCR clusters were largely specific to each donor. Findings and limits, study-wide: Among CD4+ contracting clones, most were CM and EM, and CD8+ ones EMRA.

Germline CDR1 reads DFQATT; CDR2 reads SNEGSKA (reference sequence). The CDR3 loop spans 13 amino acids. The ends were cut back, 2 bases at V and 5 bases at J, with 12 bases in the middle. TCRalpha and TCRbeta libraries used 5'RACE with constant-segment primers and UMIs. TCRdb processed the 5' RACE reads anew with MiXCR; each CDR3 protein has one entry. The repertoire holds a few hundred thousand distinct CDR3 sequences, with around 28% as singletons. Input material: PBMCs or a T cell subset sorted from them (not recorded which). The chain employs TRBV20-1 and TRBJ1-1; a possible D gene is TRBD1 (5 bases). This receptor was taken from an adult woman who had mild COVID-19 (a few samples of this study predate the infection). Cell type and time point are not known. CDR3 region: CSARLREWTEAFF. CDR3 sequence (DNA): TGCAGTGCTAGACTCAGGGAGTGGACTGAAGCTTTCTTT.